Shown below are 6 T cell receptor beta chains from a single sample sequenced in a study of CD8 T cells in ankylosing spondylitis. Each CDR3 protein is one row after TCRdb ran MiXCR on the 5' RACE reads. The repertoire consists of around 440,000 distinct CDR3 sequences, with roughly 18% occurring once and the leading ten covering approximately 0.93%. Their antigen targets remain unknown. Study-wide findings and caveats: There was a TCR beta motif, made of several highly homologous variants, that appeared characteristic of ankylosing spondylitis blood.

Sequencing was done on a sample of blood, either unsorted or a sorted T cell fraction (not recorded which). These receptors originate from a male donor with ankylosing spondylitis.

This clonotype was seen a handful of times. The rearrangement uses TRBV4-2 and TRBJ2-2; no firm D call. Germline assignment: CDR1 LGHNA and CDR2 YNFKEQ. The CDR3 spans 14 residues. Trimming removed 1 base from V and 7 bases from J, with 10 bases in between. CDR3 sequence (DNA): TGTGCCAGCAGCCAAGGTACCCTAGACGGGGAGCTGTTTTTT. Its translation is CASSQGTLDGELFF.

This clonotype was seen ten or more times. J is TRBJ2-7 and V is TRBV5-1; D gene unclear. Trimming stripped 2 bases from V and 2 bases from J, with 11 bases between. The CDR3 length is 14 residues. CDR1 and CDR2 (germline): SGHRS, YFSETQ. CDR3 protein: CASSLVVQPYEQYF. The CDR3 DNA sequence: TGCGCCAGCAGCTTAGTGGTACAGCCCTACGAGCAGTACTTC. Full variable domain (missing parts from reference TRBV5-1 and TRBJ2-7): KAGVTQTPRYLIKTRGQQVTLSCSPISGHRSVSWYQQTPGQGLQFLFEYFSETQRNKGNFPGRFSGRQFSNSRSEMNVSTLELGDSALYLCASSLVVQPYEQYFGPGTRLTVT.

The table lists this clonotype with a few counts. This chain uses TRBV20-1 with TRBJ2-1; D possibly uses TRBD1 or TRBD2 (5 bases each). CDR1 is DFQATT, CDR2 SNEGSKA, per germline (reference sequence). The CDR3 runs 15 residues. Trimming took 0 bases from V and 0 from J, leaving 9 bases between them. CDR3 protein: CSARDWGFSYNEQFF. In DNA, the CDR3 is TGCAGTGCTAGAGATTGGGGGTTCTCCTACAATGAGCAGTTCTTC.

A note on this clonotype: At one of its ends the junction is not consistent with the germline gene, which may arise from a read error. V gene TRBV12-3 or TRBV12-4 combines with J gene TRBJ2-7; 7 nucleotides match TRBD2. The CDR3 length is 15 residues. DNA for the CDR3: TGTGTCAGCAGTTTTCCTTCGGGAGGAAATTACGAGCAGTACTTC. Translating gives CVSSFPSGGNYEQYF.

This clonotype has just a few counts. CDR3: CASSLNRVGRDNEQFF. CDR3 DNA: TGTGCCAGCAGCTTGAACCGGGTGGGCCGGGACAATGAGCAGTTCTTC. The chain is built from TRBV5-6 and TRBJ2-1; D remains unclear. Trimming removed 1 base from V and 5 bases from J, with 16 bases in between. CDR3 length: 16 residues. Germline CDR1 and CDR2: SGHDT and YYEEEE.

This rearrangement joins TRBV20-1 to TRBJ2-7, with D perhaps being TRBD1 or TRBD2 (6 bases each). V lost 4 bases and J lost 5, with 18 bases in between. CDR1 DFQATT and CDR2 SNEGSKA come from the germline V gene (reference sequence). CDR3 length: 14 amino acids. The CDR3 loop is CSAKGGQGLDEQYF. The CDR3 region has the DNA TGCAGTGCTAAGGGGGGTCAGGGGCTCGACGAGCAGTACTTC.